A single sample gave rise to the 5 T cell receptor beta chains below, sequenced in a study of CD8+ T cells in alopecia areata. Described treatment: oral pan-JAK inhibitor, 5-10 mg twice daily. Reverse transcription of extracted RNA yielded cDNA, which provided the sequencing template. TCRdb's copy holds only in-frame clones and misses some; the assay was immunoSEQ multiplex PCR. Of some 180,000 clones listed, approximately 50% are singletons. The sample here was CD8+ T cells sorted from blood, taken at roughly week 53, from a patient treated with tofacitinib. The receptors derive from a human donor with alopecia areata.

The V gene is TRBV13, the J gene TRBJ2-2, with D uncertain. V dropped 7 bases and J dropped 5 bases, with 8 bases sitting between them. The germline CDR1 and CDR2 sequences are PRHDT and FYEKMQ (reference sequence). This CDR3 is 12 amino acids long. The CDR3 sequence is CASTQITGELFF. The CDR3 region has the DNA TGTGCCAGCACCCAAATTACCGGGGAGCTGTTTTTT.

This clone has at least ten counts. The chain joins TRBV30 to TRBJ1-4, with TRBD1 matching 7 bases. Per the germline V gene, CDR1 is GTSNPN and CDR2 is SVGIG (reference sequence). V dropped 5 bases and J dropped 4; count of bases not matched to a gene: 7. The CDR3 totals 14 residues. The CDR3 region is CAWAQGPFNEKLFF. CDR3 nucleotides: TGTGCCTGGGCACAGGGGCCCTTTAATGAAAAACTGTTTTTT.

This clone was seen only a few times. The chain is built from TRBV29-1 and TRBJ1-5; no clear D. Germline lookup yields CDR1 SQVTM and CDR2 ANQGSEA. This CDR3 region has 14 residues. The V end lost 4 bases, the J end lost 3 bases, and 13 bases lay between the germline ends. Written as DNA, the CDR3 is TGCAGCGTTGTCTTCTGGAGCCTCAATCAGCCCCAGCATTTT. This codes for CSVVFWSLNQPQHF. The variable domain in full, with the rest retrieved from reference TRBV29-1 and TRBJ1-5, is SAVISQKPSRDICQRGTSLTIQCQVDSQVTMMFWYRQQPGQSLTLIATANQGSEATYESGFVIDKFPISRPNLTFSTLTVSNMSPEDSSIYLCSVVFWSLNQPQHFGDGTRLSIL.

The rearrangement joins TRBV5-1 to TRBJ2-1; TRBD1 matches at 8 bases. V trimming: 0 bases; J trimming: 1 base; junction bases outside the gene matches: 3. The CDR3 length is 16 residues. CDR1 SGHRS and CDR2 YFSETQ come from the germline V gene. The CDR3 nucleotides are TGCGCCAGCAGCTTGGGGCGACAGGGGTCCTACAATGAGCAGTTCTTC. Translation: CASSLGRQGSYNEQFF. Complete variable domain (other parts from reference TRBV5-1 and TRBJ2-1): KAGVTQTPRYLIKTRGQQVTLSCSPISGHRSVSWYQQTPGQGLQFLFEYFSETQRNKGNFPGRFSGRQFSNSRSEMNVSTLELGDSALYLCASSLGRQGSYNEQFFGPGTRLTVL.

This sequence joins TRBV30 and TRBJ1-1; D gene unclear. This CDR3 has 14 residues. The V gene lost 1 base and the J gene lost 1 base, with 10 bases spanning the gap. Germline V gives CDR1 GTSNPN, CDR2 SVGIG (reference sequence). The CDR3 coding sequence is TGTGCCTGGAGTGGAACCCAGCCGAACACTGAAGCTTTCTTT. Its protein is CAWSGTQPNTEAFF.